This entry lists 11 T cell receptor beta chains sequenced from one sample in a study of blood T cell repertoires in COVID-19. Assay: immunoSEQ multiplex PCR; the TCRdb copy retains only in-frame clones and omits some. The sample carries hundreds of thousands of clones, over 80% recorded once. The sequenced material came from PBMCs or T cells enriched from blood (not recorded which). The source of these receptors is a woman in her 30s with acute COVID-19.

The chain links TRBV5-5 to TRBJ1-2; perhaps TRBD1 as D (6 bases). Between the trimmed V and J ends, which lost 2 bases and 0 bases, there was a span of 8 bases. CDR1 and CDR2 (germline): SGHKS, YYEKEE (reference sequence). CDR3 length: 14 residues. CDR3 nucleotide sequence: TGTGCCAGCAGCTTACGGACAGCTAACTATGGCTACACCTTC. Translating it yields CASSLRTANYGYTF.

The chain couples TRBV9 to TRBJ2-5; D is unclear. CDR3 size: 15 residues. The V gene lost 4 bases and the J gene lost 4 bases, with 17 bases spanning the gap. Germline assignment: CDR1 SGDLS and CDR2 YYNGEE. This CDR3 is CASSLTRLLGETQYF. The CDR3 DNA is TGTGCCAGCAGCTTGACCCGACTCCTAGGAGAGACCCAGTACTTC.

The CDR3, as DNA: TGTGCCAGCAGTGAAACAGGGGGCTATGGCTACACCTTC. Its translation: CASSETGGYGYTF. The chain recombines TRBV2 with TRBJ1-2, with TRBD1 matching over 8 bases. Germline trimming cut 2 bases from V and 4 bases from J; bases unmatched to any gene: 0. The CDR3 loop spans 13 amino acids. Germline V CDR1 and CDR2: SNHLY, FYNNEI. The whole variable domain, remainder taken from reference TRBV2 and TRBJ1-2, is EPEVTQTPSHQVTQMGQEVILRCVPISNHLYFYWYRQILGQKVEFLVSFYNNEISEKSEIFDDQFSVERPDGSNFTLKIRSTKLEDSAMYFCASSETGGYGYTFGSGTRLTVV.

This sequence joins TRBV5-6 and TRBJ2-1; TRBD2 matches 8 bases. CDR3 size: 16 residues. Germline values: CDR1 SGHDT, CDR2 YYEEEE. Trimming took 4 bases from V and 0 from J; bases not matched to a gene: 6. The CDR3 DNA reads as TGTGCCAGCAGCCCCCGCGGGGGGAGCTCCTACAATGAGCAGTTCTTC. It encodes CASSPRGGSSYNEQFF.

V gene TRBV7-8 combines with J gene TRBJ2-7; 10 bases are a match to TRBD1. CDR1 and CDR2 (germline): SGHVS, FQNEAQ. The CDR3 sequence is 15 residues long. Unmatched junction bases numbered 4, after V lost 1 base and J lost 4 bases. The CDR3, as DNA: TGTGCCAGCAGCTTAGGGACAGGGGGGTCGTACGAGCAGTACTTC. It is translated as CASSLGTGGSYEQYF.

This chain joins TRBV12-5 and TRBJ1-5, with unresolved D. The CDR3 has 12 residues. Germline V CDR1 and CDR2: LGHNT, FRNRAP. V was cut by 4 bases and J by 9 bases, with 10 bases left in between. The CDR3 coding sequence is TGTGCTAGTGGTTCCAGTCAGCGGCCCCAGCATTTT. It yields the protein CASGSSQRPQHF.

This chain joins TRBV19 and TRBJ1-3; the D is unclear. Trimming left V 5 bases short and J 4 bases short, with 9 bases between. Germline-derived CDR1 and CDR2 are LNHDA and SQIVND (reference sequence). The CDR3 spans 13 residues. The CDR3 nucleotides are TGTGCCAGTAGTTTCCTTGAGGGAAACACCATATATTTT. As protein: CASSFLEGNTIYF.

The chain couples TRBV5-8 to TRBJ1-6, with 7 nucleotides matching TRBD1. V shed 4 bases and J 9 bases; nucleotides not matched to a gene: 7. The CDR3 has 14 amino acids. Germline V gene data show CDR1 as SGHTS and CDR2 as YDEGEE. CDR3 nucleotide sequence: TGTGCCAGCAGCCGTACAGGGGAAAGTTCACCCCTCCACTTT. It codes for CASSRTGESSPLHF.

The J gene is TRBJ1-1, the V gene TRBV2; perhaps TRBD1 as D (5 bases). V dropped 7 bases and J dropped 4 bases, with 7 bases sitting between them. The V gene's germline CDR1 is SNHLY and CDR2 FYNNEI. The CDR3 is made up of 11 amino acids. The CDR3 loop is CASNGGTEAFF. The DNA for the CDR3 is TGTGCCAGCAACGGGGGCACTGAAGCTTTCTTT.

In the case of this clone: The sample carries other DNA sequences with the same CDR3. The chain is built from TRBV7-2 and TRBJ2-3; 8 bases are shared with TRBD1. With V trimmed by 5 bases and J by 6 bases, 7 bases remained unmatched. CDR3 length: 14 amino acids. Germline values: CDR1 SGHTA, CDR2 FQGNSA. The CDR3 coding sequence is TGTGCCAGCAGCCTCAGGGGGCGCGAGGATACGCAGTATTTT. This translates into CASSLRGREDTQYF. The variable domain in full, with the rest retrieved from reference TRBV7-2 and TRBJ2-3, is GAGVSQSPSNKVTEKGKDVELRCDPISGHTALYWYRQSLGQGLEFLIYFQGNSAPDKSGLPSDRFSAERTGGSVSTLTIQRTQQEDSAVYLCASSLRGREDTQYFGPGTRLTVL.

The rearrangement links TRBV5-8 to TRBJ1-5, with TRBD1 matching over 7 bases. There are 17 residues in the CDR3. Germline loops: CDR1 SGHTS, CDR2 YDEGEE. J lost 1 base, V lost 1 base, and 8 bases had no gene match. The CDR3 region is CASSLRWDSLSNQPQHF. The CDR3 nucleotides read TGTGCCAGCAGCTTGCGATGGGACAGTCTAAGCAATCAGCCCCAGCATTTT. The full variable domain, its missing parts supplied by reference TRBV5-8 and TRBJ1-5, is EAGVTQSPTHLIKTRGQQATLRCSPISGHTSVYWYQQALGLGLQFLLWYDEGEERNRGNFPPRFSGRQFPNYSSELNVNALELEDSALYLCASSLRWDSLSNQPQHFGDGTRLSIL.